The clone carrying this T cell receptor beta chain was observed a handful of times. What it binds is unknown. The data derive from a study of beta chain features in type 1 diabetes. CDR1 SGHDN and CDR2 FVKESK come from the germline V gene. The CDR3 is made up of 15 amino acids. The ends lost 1 base at V and 8 bases at J; junction bases unmatched: 6. Reverse transcribing all isolated RNA meant expressed TCRB transcripts were sequenced. Assay used: immunoSEQ multiplex PCR; TCRdb lists only in-frame clones, some missing. Counted here are 350,000 or so clones, 15% to 20% occurring once; the ten biggest clones make up roughly 0.045%. Study results and limitations: The naive, central memory and Treg TCRB repertoires showed an apparent similarity that was greater among patients than among healthy donors. Cells expressing TCR highly could be over-represented by cDNA sequencing.

J is TRBJ2-1 and V is TRBV14, with TRBD1 matching 9 bases. The sample comprised naive CD4+ T cells from blood. The sequence was obtained from a woman under 30 in good health. CDR3 DNA sequence: TGTGCCAGCAGCCAAGTCCGGGACAGGGTGGATGAGCAGTTCTTC. As protein: CASSQVRDRVDEQFF. The whole variable domain, filled in from reference TRBV14 and TRBJ2-1, reads EAGVTQFPSHSVIEKGQTVTLRCDPISGHDNLYWYRRVMGKEIKFLLHFVKESKQDESGMPNNRFLAERTGGTYSTLKVQPAELEDSGVYFCASSQVRDRVDEQFFGPGTRLTVL.